This TCR beta chain emerged from a study of OX40 agonist ivuxolimab in advanced cancers. Here immunoSEQ multiplex PCR was the method, and the copy in TCRdb shows in-frame clones only, minus some. The repertoire holds fewer than 70,000 clones, with 85% to 90% as singletons. Germline V gene data show CDR1 as SGHVS and CDR2 as FQNEAQ. The CDR3 sequence is 13 residues long. V lost 7 bases, J lost 5 bases, and 7 bases stayed unmatched. The receptor was isolated from an adult with an advanced solid tumor such as melanoma, head and neck, liver or kidney cancer. V is TRBV7-8 and J is TRBJ2-5; TRBD1 agrees at 7 bases. The starting material was CD4+ or CD8+ T cells sorted from blood, obtained in a trial of the OX40 agonist ivuxolimab. CDR3 DNA: TGTGCCAGCACCCTAGGGGGCGGGGAGACCCAGTACTTC. It codes for CASTLGGGETQYF. Drawing the rest from reference TRBV7-8 and TRBJ2-5, the complete variable domain is GAGVSQSPRYKVAKRGQDVALRCDPISGHVSLFWYQQALGQGPEFLTYFQNEAQLDKSGLPSDRFFAERPEGSVSTLKIQRTQQEDSAVYLCASTLGGGETQYFGPGTRLLVL.